One and the same sample provided the 7 T cell receptor beta chains below, sequenced in a study of T cell clonotyping in hematopoietic cell transplantation. Clones were sequenced by immunoSEQ multiplex PCR, and TCRdb holds only the in-frame ones, with some missing. The sample carries tens of thousands of clones, 95% recorded once. The sample taken for sequencing was peripheral blood mononuclear cells. The origin of the receptors is a man in his thirties or forties in good health. Some clones in this sample may be carry-over from other donors' samples.

The rearrangement joins TRBV6-1 to TRBJ2-7, with no clear D. Germline V gene lookup returns CDR1 MNHNS and CDR2 SASEGT. The V and J ends lost 0 bases and 5 bases respectively, with 8 bases between them. The CDR3 runs to 13 residues. The CDR3 region is CASSEASPNEQYF. The CDR3 DNA is TGTGCCAGCAGTGAAGCGTCACCAAACGAGCAGTACTTC.

This sequence joins TRBV7-2 and TRBJ2-5; TRBD2 matches at 9 bases. The CDR3 has 18 residues. Germline V CDR1 and CDR2: SGHTA, FQGNSA. The V segment lost 0 bases and the J segment 5 bases; nucleotides outside the gene matches: 13. The CDR3 nucleotides are TGTGCCAGCAGCTTAGCCGGCGGGATAGCGGGAGTTAGGGAGACCCAGTACTTC. Its protein product is CASSLAGGIAGVRETQYF.

As concerns this clone: The germline gene is not matched at one end of the junction; a read error may be the cause. This chain joins TRBV10-3 and TRBJ2-6; no firm D call. Germline V gene lookup returns CDR1 ENHRY and CDR2 SYGVKD. CDR3 length: 15 amino acids. In DNA, the CDR3 is TGTGCCATCAGTGAACAGCTCTCTGGAGCCAACGTCCTGACTTTC. This translates into CAISEQLSGANVLTF.

V gene TRBV9 combines with J gene TRBJ1-1; D gene ambiguous. Germline lookup yields CDR1 SGDLS and CDR2 YYNGEE. Trimming took off 2 bases at V and 3 bases at J, with 8 bases between the two ends. The CDR3 has 13 amino acids. The CDR3 reads CASSVGDYTEAFF. In DNA form, the CDR3 reads TGTGCCAGCAGCGTGGGAGATTACACTGAAGCTTTCTTT.

V gene TRBV5-1 combines with J gene TRBJ2-3; maybe TRBD1 (6 bases). V was cut by 6 bases and J by 4 bases, with 6 bases left in between. CDR3 length: 11 residues. Germline assignment: CDR1 SGHRS and CDR2 YFSETQ. CDR3 coding DNA: TGCGCCAGCACAGGGGCAGATACGCAGTATTTT. It translates to CASTGADTQYF.

This chain links TRBV5-4 with TRBJ2-6; no definite D call. CDR3 length: 15 residues. CDR1 is SGHNT, CDR2 YYREEE, per germline (reference sequence). V was cut by 1 base and J by 1 base, with 6 bases left in between. CDR3 protein: CASSLSASGANVLTF. In DNA form, the CDR3 reads TGTGCCAGCAGCTTGTCGGCGTCTGGGGCCAACGTCCTGACTTTC.

The chain carries TRBV7-2 and TRBJ1-2; maybe TRBD1 (6 bases). Germline CDR1 reads SGHTA; CDR2 reads FQGNSA. V lost 1 base, J lost 6 bases, and 12 bases lay in between. The CDR3 has 14 residues. Here the CDR3 reads CASSLDRDSHGYTF. In DNA, the CDR3 is TGTGCCAGCAGCTTAGACAGGGATAGTCATGGCTACACCTTC.